This TCR beta chain comes out of a study of CD8+ T cells in alopecia areata. This CDR3 contains 15 residues. Losses at the gene ends were 4 bases for V and 4 bases for J; bases not matched to a gene: 8. CDR1 SEHNR and CDR2 FQNEAQ come from the germline V gene (reference sequence). Following RNA extraction, reverse transcription yielded cDNA that acted as the sequencing template. The method was immunoSEQ multiplex PCR; TCRdb's version includes in-frame clones alone and lacks a portion of them. The sample carries over 150,000 clones, roughly 56% recorded once. The rearrangement uses TRBV7-9 and TRBJ1-2; 8 nucleotides line up with TRBD1. This clonotype originated in a human donor in good health. What was sequenced was CD8+ T cells sorted from blood. CDR3 sequence: CASSSDREGSYGYTF. The CDR3 DNA sequence: TGTGCCAGCAGCTCGGACAGGGAGGGCTCCTATGGCTACACCTTC. The full variable domain, its missing parts supplied by reference TRBV7-9 and TRBJ1-2, is DTGVSQNPRHKITKRGQNVTFRCDPISEHNRLYWYRQTLGQGPEFLTYFQNEAQLEKSRLLSDRFSAERPKGSFSTLEIQRTEQGDSAMYLCASSSDREGSYGYTFGSGTRLTVV.